Presented here are 29 T cell receptor beta chains from one specimen sequenced in a study of blood T cell repertoires in COVID-19. Sequencing used immunoSEQ multiplex PCR; TCRdb keeps in-frame clones, though not all of them. This table holds a few hundred thousand clones, about 80% found once. Sequencing used PBMCs or T cells enriched from blood (not recorded which). These receptors came from a woman aged 40 to 50 with acute COVID-19.

This chain joins TRBV11-2 and TRBJ1-1, with unresolved D. Trimming removed 3 bases at V and 4 bases at J, with 15 bases between. CDR1 SGHAT and CDR2 FQNNGV come from the germline V gene. CDR3 length equals 15 residues. CDR3 DNA: TGTGCCAGCAGCTTCGGGGAACTTGGCGCCACTGAAGCTTTCTTT. Its protein product is CASSFGELGATEAFF.

This clone came up once. V usage is TRBV10-3 and J usage is TRBJ1-5, with D maybe TRBD1 (6 bases). CDR1 and CDR2 from the germline V gene are ENHRY and SYGVKD. CDR3 size: 13 residues. V was trimmed by 6 bases and J by 3 bases, leaving 9 bases between them. The CDR3 spells CAIRGADNQPQHF. Here the CDR3 DNA reads TGTGCCATCAGGGGGGCGGACAATCAGCCCCAGCATTTT.

J is TRBJ2-1 and V is TRBV18; D is possibly TRBD2 (5 bases). V dropped 2 bases and J dropped 3 bases, with 14 bases sitting between them. Germline V CDR1 and CDR2: KGHSH, LQKENI. The CDR3 length is 16 residues. CDR3 region: CASSPMQGGGYNEQFF. The CDR3 coding sequence is TGTGCCAGCTCACCAATGCAAGGAGGCGGCTACAATGAGCAGTTCTTC.

V usage is TRBV28 and J usage is TRBJ1-6, with D hard to call. CDR3 length: 18 amino acids. The germline V and J ends were trimmed by 8 bases and 0 bases, with 20 bases remaining between them. Germline CDR1 is MDHEN and CDR2 is SYDVKM. In DNA, the CDR3 is TGTGCCAGCGTATCTCCCTCGGGTGGAAGCTCCTATAATTCACCCCTCCACTTT. Encoded protein: CASVSPSGGSSYNSPLHF.

The chain couples TRBV7-2 to TRBJ2-7; 12 bases are shared with TRBD2. V trimming: 5 bases; J trimming: 7 bases; junction bases outside the gene matches: 9. The CDR3 consists of 15 residues. Germline V lookup: CDR1 SGHTA, CDR2 FQGNSA. The CDR3 region is CASSPRLAGAEEQYF. The CDR3, as DNA: TGTGCCAGCAGCCCGCGACTAGCGGGGGCGGAGGAGCAGTACTTC. Drawing the rest from reference TRBV7-2 and TRBJ2-7, the complete variable domain is GAGVSQSPSNKVTEKGKDVELRCDPISGHTALYWYRQSLGQGLEFLIYFQGNSAPDKSGLPSDRFSAERTGGSVSTLTIQRTQQEDSAVYLCASSPRLAGAEEQYFGPGTRLTVT.

This chain uses TRBV19 with TRBJ1-5; possibly TRBD1 for D (5 bases). CDR3 size: 17 residues. The V gene lost 3 bases and the J gene lost 3 bases, with 18 bases spanning the gap. The germline CDR1 and CDR2 sequences are LNHDA and SQIVND (reference sequence). In DNA form, the CDR3 reads TGTGCCAGTAGTATCGGGATGGGAGGGGTCCTCAATCAGCCCCAGCATTTT. Its protein is CASSIGMGGVLNQPQHF.

This clone was observed once. The V gene is TRBV19, the J gene TRBJ2-2; D possibly corresponds to TRBD2 (5 bases). CDR1 and CDR2 from the germline V gene are LNHDA and SQIVND (reference sequence). V was pared by 8 bases and J by 6 bases, with 16 bases between. CDR3 length: 14 amino acids. The CDR3 spells CASGKPGSAGELFF. The CDR3 region has the DNA TGTGCCAGTGGAAAACCGGGTAGCGCCGGGGAGCTGTTTTTT.

The chain joins TRBV27 to TRBJ2-1; D remains unclear. CDR1 and CDR2 from the germline V gene are MNHEY and SMNVEV (reference sequence). The CDR3 contains 15 residues. Trimming removed 3 bases at V and 0 bases at J, with 9 bases between. CDR3 nucleotides: TGTGCCAGCAGTTTCGCTCTGAGCTCCTACAATGAGCAGTTCTTC. It specifies CASSFALSSYNEQFF.

This chain connects TRBV4-1 to TRBJ1-1, with 7 bases aligning to TRBD1. The trim removed 2 bases at V and 0 bases at J, leaving 6 bases unmatched. The CDR3 is made up of 16 amino acids. In germline, CDR1 is MGHRA, CDR2 YSYEKL. CDR3 region: CASSQTRGSLNTEAFF. DNA for the CDR3: TGCGCCAGCAGCCAAACCAGGGGGTCTCTGAACACTGAAGCTTTCTTT.

V and J are TRBV6-1 and TRBJ1-2; D gene uncertain. V was trimmed by 2 bases and J by 7 bases, leaving 20 bases between them. CDR1 and CDR2 from the germline V gene are MNHNS and SASEGT. The CDR3 loop spans 16 amino acids. CDR3 sequence: CASSELVSVGRGGYTF. The CDR3 region has the DNA TGTGCCAGCAGTGAATTGGTCTCAGTAGGGCGGGGTGGCTACACCTTC.

This clone was counted between two and nine times. CDR3: CAWSRRGEKLFF. The CDR3 DNA is TGTGCCTGGAGTAGGAGGGGTGAAAAACTGTTTTTT. The gene calls are TRBV30 and TRBJ1-4, with D tentatively TRBD1 (5 bases). CDR1 and CDR2 (germline): GTSNPN, SVGIG (reference sequence). This CDR3 has 12 amino acids. V lost 2 bases to trimming and J lost 7 bases, with 8 bases between them.

The chain uses TRBV10-3 and TRBJ1-3; 11 bases are a match to TRBD1. Germline CDR1 ENHRY, CDR2 SYGVKD. The CDR3 has 17 amino acids. With 6 bases clipped from V and 0 bases from J, the junction kept 7 bases outside the gene matches. The CDR3 bases are TGTGCCATCAGATCCGGACAGGGGGCGTCCTCTGGAAACACCATATATTTT. Translated, it gives CAIRSGQGASSGNTIYF.

This chain links TRBV5-4 with TRBJ1-3; D gene unclear. The germline V gene encodes CDR1 SGHNT and CDR2 YYREEE (reference sequence). The CDR3 consists of 14 residues. Trimming shortened V by 0 bases and J by 0 bases, and 4 bases separated the two germline ends. The CDR3 DNA is TGTGCCAGCAGCTTGGAGCTCTCTGGAAACACCATATATTTT. Translated, it gives CASSLELSGNTIYF. The variable domain in full, completed from reference TRBV5-4 and TRBJ1-3, reads ETGVTQSPTHLIKTRGQQVTLRCSSQSGHNTVSWYQQALGQGPQFIFQYYREEENGRGNFPPRFSGLQFPNYSSELNVNALELDDSALYLCASSLELSGNTIYFGEGSWLTVV.

The genes are TRBV7-2 and TRBJ1-4; D uncertain. V was cut by 4 bases and J by 0 bases, with 12 bases left in between. Germline CDR1 is SGHTA and CDR2 is FQGNSA. The CDR3 extends over 16 amino acids. CDR3 nucleotides: TGTGCCAGCAGCTCTGGCAGGTTGACAACTAATGAAAAACTGTTTTTT. Residues: CASSSGRLTTNEKLFF.

A single count supports this clone. This sequence joins TRBV28 and TRBJ1-6; D not resolved. The germline V gene encodes CDR1 MDHEN and CDR2 SYDVKM. This CDR3 has 15 amino acids. Trimming removed 3 bases from V and 2 bases from J, with 8 bases in between. CDR3 sequence: CASSFRVPYNSPLHF. For the CDR3, the DNA is TGTGCCAGCAGTTTCCGGGTCCCCTATAATTCACCCCTCCACTTT. The variable domain in full, with the rest retrieved from reference TRBV28 and TRBJ1-6, is DVKVTQSSRYLVKRTGEKVFLECVQDMDHENMFWYRQDPGLGLRLIYFSYDVKMKEKGDIPEGYSVSREKKERFSLILESASTNQTSMYLCASSFRVPYNSPLHFGNGTRLTVT.

The rearrangement links TRBV7-2 to TRBJ1-2, with D possibly being TRBD1 (6 bases). CDR1 is SGHTA and CDR2 is FQGNSA in the germline V gene. Deletions cut 1 base from V and 8 bases from J, with 14 bases between. This CDR3 comprises 14 residues. CDR3 DNA sequence: TGTGCCAGCAGCTTAGATCCAGGGGTAGGGGGCTACACCTTC. Translated, it gives CASSLDPGVGGYTF.

This clone was seen a single time. The chain links TRBV24-1 to TRBJ1-2, with TRBD1 matching 7 bases. Germline loops: CDR1 KGHDR, CDR2 SFDVKD. V was pared by 4 bases and J by 6 bases, with 13 bases of the junction left unmatched. The CDR3 has 16 residues. The CDR3 coding sequence is TGTGCCACCAGTGACCGTATGACAGGGAGTGTAGATGGCTACACCTTC. Protein sequence: CATSDRMTGSVDGYTF.

J is TRBJ1-1 and V is TRBV19; TRBD1 aligns across 7 bases. The CDR3 spans 13 residues. Germline CDR1 is LNHDA and CDR2 is SQIVND (reference sequence). With 5 bases clipped from V and 5 bases from J, the junction kept 5 bases outside the gene matches. The CDR3 is CASSSQGDTEAFF. CDR3 sequence (DNA): TGTGCCAGTAGTTCGCAGGGGGATACTGAAGCTTTCTTT.

This chain links TRBV27 with TRBJ2-1, with 14 bases identical to TRBD2. CDR1 is MNHEY and CDR2 is SMNVEV in the germline V gene (reference sequence). The CDR3 contains 16 residues. The ends lost 10 bases at V and 9 bases at J; junction bases unmatched: 14. CDR3 nucleotides: TGTGCCACCAAGAGGGAGGGACTAGCGGGAGTTGGTGAGCAGTTCTTC. It codes for CATKREGLAGVGEQFF.

This clone was seen only a few times. The chain is built from TRBV30 and TRBJ1-1; D unresolved. V was shortened by 2 bases and J by 9 bases, with 13 bases between the two germline ends. This CDR3 comprises 12 residues. Germline V CDR1 and CDR2: GTSNPN, SVGIG (reference sequence). The CDR3 DNA reads as TGTGCCTGGAGTATGGACTGGCGACAAGCTTTCTTT. It is translated as CAWSMDWRQAFF.

This rearrangement joins TRBV11-1 to TRBJ2-5, with 10 bases fitting TRBD2. From germline, CDR1 is SGHAT and CDR2 FQDESV (reference sequence). The CDR3 length is 15 residues. V shed 5 bases, J shed 3 bases, and the junction held 6 bases outside the gene matches. CDR3 coding DNA: TGTGCCAGCAGCGTTGGACTAGCGGTGAAAGAGACCCAGTACTTC. This codes for CASSVGLAVKETQYF. Full variable domain (rest looked up from reference TRBV11-1 and TRBJ2-5): EAEVAQSPRYKITEKSQAVAFWCDPISGHATLYWYRQILGQGPELLVQFQDESVVDDSQLPKDRFSAERLKGVDSTLKIQPAELGDSAMYLCASSVGLAVKETQYFGPGTRLLVL.

The V call is TRBV2, the J call TRBJ2-1; 7 bases are shared with TRBD1. This CDR3 spans 15 amino acids. Trimming at V came to 4 bases and at J to 3 bases, leaving 6 bases not matched to a gene. Germline V gene sequence: CDR1 SNHLY, CDR2 FYNNEI. CDR3 nucleotide sequence: TGTGCCAGCAGTGCGTGGGACAGTAACTACAATGAGCAGTTCTTC. Amino acid sequence: CASSAWDSNYNEQFF.

This chain connects TRBV19 to TRBJ1-2; D unresolved. CDR1 and CDR2 (germline): LNHDA, SQIVND (reference sequence). This CDR3 is built from 15 residues. V dropped 3 bases and J dropped 4 bases, with 15 bases sitting between them. The CDR3 protein is CASSIVGGRIYGYTF. The CDR3 DNA follows: TGTGCCAGTAGTATTGTTGGAGGACGGATCTATGGCTACACCTTC.

CDR3 sequence reads: CASSRDRVGQPQHF. The CDR3 coding sequence is TGTGCCAGCAGCCGGGACAGGGTTGGTCAGCCCCAGCATTTT. The rearrangement links TRBV16 to TRBJ1-5; 9 positions match TRBD1. The V segment lost 4 bases and the J segment 6 bases; nucleotides outside the gene matches: 4. The V gene's germline CDR1 is KGHSY and CDR2 FQNENV. The CDR3 sequence is 14 residues long.

V and J are TRBV7-6 and TRBJ2-1; 11 bases align to TRBD2. J lost 2 bases, V lost 0 bases, and 3 bases had no gene match. Germline CDR1 SGHVS, CDR2 FNYEAQ. CDR3 length equals 17 residues. The CDR3 DNA sequence: TGTGCCAGCAGCTTAGCCCTAGCGGGAGGCCCCTACAATGAGCAGTTCTTC. This sequence encodes CASSLALAGGPYNEQFF.

A single count supports this clone. The V call is TRBV28, the J call TRBJ1-2; TRBD1 matches at 11 bases. V lost 5 bases and J lost 8; bases outside the gene matches: 7. Germline CDR1 is MDHEN and CDR2 is SYDVKM. The CDR3 runs 14 residues. CDR3 in DNA: TGTGCCAGCAGTCTAGGACAGGGGGCGCGAGGCTACACCTTC. Its translation: CASSLGQGARGYTF.

J is TRBJ2-5 and V is TRBV4-1, with D tentatively TRBD1 (6 bases). V was cut by 3 bases and J by 5 bases, with 13 bases left in between. Germline V CDR1 and CDR2: MGHRA, YSYEKL. The CDR3 spans 14 residues. The CDR3 here is CASSQGQGRETQYF. DNA for the CDR3: TGCGCCAGCAGCCAGGGCCAGGGGCGCGAGACCCAGTACTTC.

This clone was seen just once. The V call is TRBV6-1, the J call TRBJ1-3; maybe TRBD1 (5 bases). The CDR3 consists of 13 residues. Germline lookup yields CDR1 MNHNS and CDR2 SASEGT. V was pared by 3 bases and J by 4 bases, with 7 bases between. As DNA, the CDR3 is TGTGCCAGCAGTGATAGGGGCGGAAACACCATATATTTT. It yields the protein CASSDRGGNTIYF.

The chain combines TRBV3-1 (or the pseudogene TRBV3-2) with TRBJ2-1, with D perhaps matching TRBD2 (5 bases). Germline lookup yields CDR1 LGHDT and CDR2 YNNKEL (reference sequence). CDR3 length: 15 amino acids. V lost 3 bases and J 8 bases, leaving 17 bases between the germline ends. This CDR3 reads CASSHRRVRSHEQFF. CDR3 DNA sequence: TGTGCCAGCAGCCATCGGCGGGTTCGGTCCCATGAGCAGTTCTTC.